This TCR beta chain was sequenced for a study of response to subunit inactivated influenza vaccine. This clonotype showed up just a few times. As yet, its antigen is unknown. The CDR3 is 12 residues long. V was shortened by 1 base and J by 10 bases, with 8 bases between the two germline ends. General study results and limits: Only a handful of new T cells, the authors suggested, are recruited with each seasonal influenza vaccination.

TCRdb re-derived calls from the RT-PCR reads in MiXCR, one entry per CDR3 protein. The table lists about 240,000 distinct CDR3 sequences, 9% to 15% of them singletons. This specimen consisted of non-naive T cells sorted from PBMCs, obtained 14 to 15 days before vaccination. The rearrangement joins TRBV12-3 or TRBV12-4 to TRBJ2-1; D gene ambiguous. The receptor comes from a man in his forties or fifties who received an inactivated influenza vaccine. For the CDR3, the DNA is TGTGCCAGCAGTTTAGGGACGGTGGAGCAGTTCTTC. Protein: CASSLGTVEQFF.